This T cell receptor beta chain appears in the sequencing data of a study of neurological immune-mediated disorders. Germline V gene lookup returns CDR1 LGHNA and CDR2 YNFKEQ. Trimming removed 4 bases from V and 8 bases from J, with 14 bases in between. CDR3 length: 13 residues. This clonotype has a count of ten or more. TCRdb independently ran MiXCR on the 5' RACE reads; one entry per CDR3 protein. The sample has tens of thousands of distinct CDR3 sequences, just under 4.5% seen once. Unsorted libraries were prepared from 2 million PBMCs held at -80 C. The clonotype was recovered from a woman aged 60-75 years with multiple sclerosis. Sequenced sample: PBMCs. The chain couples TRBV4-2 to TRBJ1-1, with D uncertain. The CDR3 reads CASSLGPSSEAFF. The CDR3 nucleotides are TGTGCCAGCAGCCTCGGACCATCATCCGAAGCTTTCTTT.